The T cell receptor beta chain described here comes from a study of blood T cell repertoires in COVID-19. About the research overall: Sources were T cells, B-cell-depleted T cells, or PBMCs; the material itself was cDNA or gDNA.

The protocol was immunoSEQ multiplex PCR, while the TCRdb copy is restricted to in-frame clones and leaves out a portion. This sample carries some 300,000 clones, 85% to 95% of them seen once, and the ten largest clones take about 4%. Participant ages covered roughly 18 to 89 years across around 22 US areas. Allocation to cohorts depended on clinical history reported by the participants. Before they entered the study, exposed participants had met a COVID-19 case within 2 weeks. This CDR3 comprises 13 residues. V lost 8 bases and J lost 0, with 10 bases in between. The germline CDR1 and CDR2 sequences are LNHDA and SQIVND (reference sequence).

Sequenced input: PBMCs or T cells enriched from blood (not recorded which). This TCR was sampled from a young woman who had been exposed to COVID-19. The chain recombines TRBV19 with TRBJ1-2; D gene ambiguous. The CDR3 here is CASRDLANYGYTF. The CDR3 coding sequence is TGTGCCAGTCGGGATTTAGCTAACTATGGCTACACCTTC.